Listed here is a single T cell receptor beta chain. Its matching antigen is unknown. The sample comes from a study of PD-1 blockade in classical Hodgkin lymphoma. Findings and limits, study-wide: CD4+ but not CD8+ TCR diversity rose significantly by C4D1. Whoever responded completely had baseline diversity much like that seen in newly diagnosed patients. Reports indicated that newly diagnosed patients had lower baseline TCR diversity than healthy donors did. Individuals who commenced nivolumab within less than 1 year of ASCT were excluded.

Every patient relapsed after autologous stem cell transplantation, and brentuximab vedotin exposure varied. Investigators obtained CD8+ T cells from thawed PBMCs by magnetic negative selection. The protocol was immunoSEQ multiplex PCR, while the TCRdb copy is restricted to in-frame clones and leaves out a portion. The sample lists 7,500 to 8,500 clones, about 86% seen once, with 20% to 25% in the top ten. Germline loops: CDR1 MNHEY, CDR2 SVGAGI. The V and J ends lost 7 bases and 2 bases, in that order; junction bases with no gene match: 8. The CDR3 runs 15 residues. Sample: CD8+ T cells from blood, taken at baseline. The V call is TRBV6-5, the J call TRBJ2-1, with 7 nucleotides matching TRBD1. The receptor's source is a human donor with classical Hodgkin lymphoma. CDR3 sequence: CASNPRGTAYNEQFF. The CDR3 DNA is TGTGCCAGCAATCCTCGTGGGACAGCCTACAATGAGCAGTTCTTC.